What follows are 25 T cell receptor beta chains derived from one specimen sequenced in a study of T cell responses to AZD1222 COVID-19 vaccine. The assay was immunoSEQ multiplex PCR, and TCRdb's table has in-frame clones only and misses some. The sample yields roughly 60,000 clones, about 83% seen once. Source: peripheral blood, taken 28 days after the second AZD1222 dose. The receptors come from an adult who received the AZD1222 COVID-19 vaccine.

The gene calls are TRBV6-2 or TRBV6-3 and TRBJ1-5; D is uncertain. Between the trimmed V and J ends, which lost 2 bases and 7 bases, there was a span of 12 bases. CDR1 and CDR2 from the germline V gene are MNHEY and SVGEGT. The CDR3 has 14 residues. CDR3 loop: CASSYPGENQPQHF. DNA of the CDR3: TGTGCCAGCAGTTACCCGGGAGAAAACCAGCCCCAGCATTTT.

This chain links TRBV7-8 with TRBJ2-7; TRBD1 matches 8 bases. The CDR3 loop spans 15 amino acids. Germline CDR1 is SGHVS and CDR2 is FQNEAQ. J was trimmed by 3 bases and V by 2 bases; bases with no gene match: 6. DNA of the CDR3: TGTGCCAGCAGCTTACCCACAGGACAGGGCTACGAGCAGTACTTC. Translating it yields CASSLPTGQGYEQYF.

V usage is TRBV28 and J usage is TRBJ2-1, with 8 nucleotides matching TRBD2. Germline V gives CDR1 MDHEN, CDR2 SYDVKM. After removal of 0 bases from V and 7 bases from J, the junction contained 8 bases not matched to a gene. This CDR3 comprises 16 residues. CDR3: CASSLWVGGVENEQFF. The CDR3 coding sequence is TGTGCCAGCAGTTTATGGGTCGGGGGGGTCGAGAATGAGCAGTTCTTC.

This rearrangement joins TRBV5-1 to TRBJ1-3; TRBD1 might be the D (5 bases). The V gene's germline CDR1 is SGHRS and CDR2 YFSETQ. Deletions cut 0 bases from V and 0 bases from J, with 10 bases between. There are 16 residues in the CDR3. The DNA for the CDR3 is TGCGCCAGCAGCTTGGGCCAGGGTAGCTCTGGAAACACCATATATTTT. Amino acid sequence: CASSLGQGSSGNTIYF.

The chain combines TRBV3-1 (or the pseudogene TRBV3-2) with TRBJ2-1; the D gene could be TRBD1 or TRBD2 (5 bases each). V gave up 4 bases and J gave up 4 bases, with 17 bases separating them. Germline V gives CDR1 LGHDT, CDR2 YNNKEL (reference sequence). This CDR3 has 16 amino acids. The CDR3 loop reads CASSPMAGTVYNEQFF. The DNA for the CDR3 is TGTGCCAGCAGCCCGATGGCCGGGACCGTTTACAATGAGCAGTTCTTC.

In its sample, this clone was seen a few times. A junction boundary mismatches the germline segment, possibly from a read error. The chain has TRBV7-9 and TRBJ1-3; D unclear. The CDR3 length is 15 residues. The germline gives CDR1 SEHNR, CDR2 FQNEAQ (reference sequence). The CDR3 nucleotides read TGTGCCAGCTCTAGAGCCCTCTCCTCTGGAAACACCATGTATTTT. Translation: CASSRALSSGNTMYF.

This clone was picked up a small number of times. The chain links TRBV13 to TRBJ1-5, with 7 bases identical to TRBD1. J was trimmed by 5 bases and V by 5 bases; bases with no gene match: 3. Germline lookup yields CDR1 PRHDT and CDR2 FYEKMQ (reference sequence). This CDR3 is 13 amino acids long. The CDR3 coding sequence is TGTGCCAGCAGCCGGACAGGCGATCAGCCCCAGCATTTT. Its protein is CASSRTGDQPQHF.

On this clone: The identical CDR3 is also encoded by other nucleotide sequences in the sample. This sequence joins TRBV2 and TRBJ1-2; 7 nucleotides match TRBD1. Losses at the gene ends were 4 bases for V and 0 bases for J; bases not matched to a gene: 2. This CDR3 has 14 residues. Germline loops: CDR1 SNHLY, CDR2 FYNNEI. CDR3 in amino acids: CASSGQGSNYGYTF. The CDR3 DNA reads as TGTGCCAGCAGTGGACAGGGTTCTAACTATGGCTACACCTTC.

The chain is built from TRBV5-1 and TRBJ2-7; TRBD1 matches 8 bases. The germline CDR1 and CDR2 sequences are SGHRS and YFSETQ. The CDR3 extends over 17 amino acids. J gave up 5 bases and V 0 bases, and 13 bases lay outside the gene matches. The CDR3 loop is CASSLGGTGTGVHEQYF. The DNA for the CDR3 is TGCGCCAGCAGCTTGGGGGGGACCGGGACAGGTGTCCACGAGCAGTACTTC. Combining the CDR3 with reference TRBV5-1 and TRBJ2-7 gives the whole variable domain KAGVTQTPRYLIKTRGQQVTLSCSPISGHRSVSWYQQTPGQGLQFLFEYFSETQRNKGNFPGRFSGRQFSNSRSEMNVSTLELGDSALYLCASSLGGTGTGVHEQYFGPGTRLTVT.

The V call is TRBV19, the J call TRBJ2-6, with TRBD2 as a possible D gene (7 bases). The germline V gene encodes CDR1 LNHDA and CDR2 SQIVND (reference sequence). This CDR3 comprises 17 residues. Trimming took off 7 bases at V and 4 bases at J, with 20 bases between the two ends. This chain's CDR3 is CASTSRRGAQGANVLTF. DNA of the CDR3: TGTGCCAGTACCTCACGACGGGGGGCACAAGGGGCCAACGTCCTGACTTTC.

The V call is TRBV5-5, the J call TRBJ1-2; a weak D match, TRBD1 (5 bases). The ends were cut back, 1 base at V and 8 bases at J, with 12 bases in the middle. This CDR3 is built from 13 residues. The germline V gene encodes CDR1 SGHKS and CDR2 YYEKEE (reference sequence). This CDR3 is CASSLQGAGGYTF. The CDR3 DNA reads TGTGCCAGCAGCTTGCAAGGGGCTGGGGGCTACACCTTC.

The chain uses TRBV11-3 and TRBJ2-7; 8 positions match TRBD1. Germline V CDR1 and CDR2: SGHNT, YENEEA. CDR3 size: 18 residues. V trimming: 11 bases; J trimming: 2 bases; junction bases outside the gene matches: 23. The chain's CDR3 is CAGRGRGTTGVRTYEQYF. CDR3 nucleotides: TGTGCCGGAAGGGGACGGGGGACGACAGGGGTCAGAACCTACGAGCAGTACTTC.

V and J are TRBV2 and TRBJ2-2, with TRBD1 matching over 11 bases. The CDR3 loop spans 15 amino acids. Losses at the gene ends were 5 bases for V and 6 bases for J; bases not matched to a gene: 5. Germline assignment: CDR1 SNHLY and CDR2 FYNNEI. The DNA of the CDR3 is TGTGCCAGCAGTAGGACAGGGGGCATGGCCGGGGAGCTGTTTTTT. Translating it yields CASSRTGGMAGELFF.

This rearrangement joins TRBV27 to TRBJ2-7, with TRBD1 identical over 7 bases. Germline trimming cut 8 bases from V and 2 bases from J; bases unmatched to any gene: 3. CDR1 MNHEY and CDR2 SMNVEV come from the germline V gene (reference sequence). This CDR3 has 12 residues. This chain's CDR3 is CASGTVTYEQYF. The CDR3 DNA is TGTGCCAGCGGGACAGTGACCTACGAGCAGTACTTC.

J is TRBJ1-5 and V is TRBV2; D might be TRBD1 (6 bases). Germline values: CDR1 SNHLY, CDR2 FYNNEI. There are 13 residues in the CDR3. With 6 bases removed from V and 1 base from J, the gap between germline ends came to 7 bases. DNA of the CDR3: TGTGCCAGCAGCGGGGGCAGCAATCAGCCCCAGCATTTT. It codes for CASSGGSNQPQHF.

The chain has TRBV29-1 and TRBJ1-2; 7 bases align to TRBD1. Germline V gene lookup returns CDR1 SQVTM and CDR2 ANQGSEA. CDR3 length equals 15 residues. Trimming removed 7 bases from V and 0 bases from J; junction bases left unmatched: 11. CDR3 in amino acids: CSASTGPLTNYGYTF. The CDR3 DNA reads TGCAGCGCTTCGACAGGGCCATTAACTAACTATGGCTACACCTTC.

This clone occurred a few times. The chain is built from TRBV4-2 and TRBJ1-2, with 9 bases aligning to TRBD1. The V and J ends lost 3 bases and 3 bases, in that order; junction bases with no gene match: 8. This CDR3 contains 16 residues. CDR1 is LGHNA, CDR2 YNFKEQ, per germline. Written as DNA, the CDR3 is TGTGCCAGCAGCCACTTGGGACAGGGCCAACACTATGGCTACACCTTC. It codes for CASSHLGQGQHYGYTF.

The sample holds a few counts of this clone. The chain carries TRBV5-1 and TRBJ2-7; maybe TRBD1 (5 bases). CDR3 length equals 15 residues. The V gene lost 4 bases and the J gene lost 1 base, with 15 bases spanning the gap. CDR1 and CDR2 (germline): SGHRS, YFSETQ. DNA of the CDR3: TGCGCCAGCAGCCCCTACCGGACACCATCCTACGAGCAGTACTTC. This translates into CASSPYRTPSYEQYF.

The chain carries TRBV3-1 (or the pseudogene TRBV3-2) and TRBJ2-5, with D hard to call. V gave up 4 bases and J gave up 2 bases, with 5 bases separating them. The V gene's germline CDR1 is LGHDT and CDR2 YNNKEL (reference sequence). The CDR3 is 12 residues long. Written as DNA, the CDR3 is TGTGCCAGCAGCCCACAACAAGAGACCCAGTACTTC. Translating it yields CASSPQQETQYF.

The CDR3 DNA sequence: TGTGCCAGCAGCCCCCAATTAGGGGGGGCGCTCGGGAACACTGAAGCTTTCTTT. Residues: CASSPQLGGALGNTEAFF. The V call is TRBV3-1 (or the pseudogene TRBV3-2), the J call TRBJ1-1; a weak D match, TRBD1 (6 bases). CDR3 length equals 18 residues. Trimming shortened V by 4 bases and J by 1 base, and 22 bases separated the two germline ends. Germline V gene lookup returns CDR1 LGHDT and CDR2 YNNKEL (reference sequence).

The chain employs TRBV9 and TRBJ2-3; 7 bases are shared with TRBD2. Germline V lookup: CDR1 SGDLS, CDR2 YYNGEE. CDR3 size: 16 residues. The trim removed 7 bases at V and 2 bases at J, leaving 13 bases unmatched. As DNA, the CDR3 is TGTGCCAGCGACCTCTCGGGGGGACCAAACACAGATACGCAGTATTTT. Protein sequence: CASDLSGGPNTDTQYF.

The genes are TRBV6-2 or TRBV6-3 and TRBJ1-1; D is ambiguous. This CDR3 is built from 14 residues. Trimming took off 6 bases at V and 10 bases at J, with 21 bases between the two ends. The germline V gene has CDR1 MNHEY and CDR2 SVGEGT. The CDR3 loop reads CASSGVLGGSVAFF. In DNA form, the CDR3 reads TGTGCCAGCAGCGGCGTCCTGGGAGGCAGCGTAGCTTTCTTT.

This clone was observed a single time. V usage is TRBV2 and J usage is TRBJ1-5; possible D gene TRBD1, 5 bases. Germline V lookup: CDR1 SNHLY, CDR2 FYNNEI. V lost 7 bases and J 4 bases, leaving 8 bases between the germline ends. This CDR3 is built from 12 residues. The CDR3 sequence: CASKGLNQPQHF. In DNA form, the CDR3 reads TGTGCCAGCAAGGGGTTAAATCAGCCCCAGCATTTT.

The chain combines TRBV15 with TRBJ2-5; tentatively, D is TRBD2 (5 bases). The germline V gene encodes CDR1 LNHNV and CDR2 YYDKDF (reference sequence). CDR3 size: 13 residues. With 2 bases removed from V and 7 bases from J, the gap between germline ends came to 11 bases. The CDR3 loop is CATSRIEEVTQYF. As DNA, the CDR3 is TGTGCCACCAGCAGAATAGAGGAGGTGACCCAGTACTTC.

This rearrangement joins TRBV4-1 to TRBJ1-4; D gene uncertain. Trimming took off 3 bases at V and 8 bases at J, with 16 bases between the two ends. This CDR3 is 15 amino acids long. The germline gives CDR1 MGHRA, CDR2 YSYEKL. The CDR3 bases are TGCGCCAGCAGCCAGGATGGCCGGAGAGGGGAAAAACTGTTTTTT. Its protein is CASSQDGRRGEKLFF.